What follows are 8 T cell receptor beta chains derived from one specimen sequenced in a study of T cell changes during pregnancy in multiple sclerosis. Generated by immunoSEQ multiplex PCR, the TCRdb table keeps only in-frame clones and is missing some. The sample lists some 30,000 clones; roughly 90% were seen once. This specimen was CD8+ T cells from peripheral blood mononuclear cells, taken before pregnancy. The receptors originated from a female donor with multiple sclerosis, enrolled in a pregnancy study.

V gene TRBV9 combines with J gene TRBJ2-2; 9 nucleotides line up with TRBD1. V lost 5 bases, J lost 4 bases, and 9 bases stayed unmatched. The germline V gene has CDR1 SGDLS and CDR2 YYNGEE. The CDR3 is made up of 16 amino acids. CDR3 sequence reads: CASRQGGTGPTGELFF. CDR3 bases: TGTGCCAGCAGACAAGGTGGGACAGGGCCCACCGGGGAGCTGTTTTTT.

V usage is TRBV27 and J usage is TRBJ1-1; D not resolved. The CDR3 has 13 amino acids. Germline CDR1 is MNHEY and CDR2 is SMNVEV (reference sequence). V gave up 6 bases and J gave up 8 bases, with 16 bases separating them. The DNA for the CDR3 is TGTGCCAGCAGCCCTACCCTTGGTATGGAAGCTTTCTTT. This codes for CASSPTLGMEAFF.

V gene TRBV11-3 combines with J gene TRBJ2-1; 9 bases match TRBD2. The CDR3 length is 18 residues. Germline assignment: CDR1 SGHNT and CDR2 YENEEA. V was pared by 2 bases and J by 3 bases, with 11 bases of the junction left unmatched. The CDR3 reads CASSLRGGRGKGYNEQFF. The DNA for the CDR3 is TGTGCCAGCAGCTTACGGGGCGGGAGGGGTAAGGGCTACAATGAGCAGTTCTTC.

In DNA form, the CDR3 reads TGTGCCAGCAGTCCCTTACGGGGGTTAAACTCCTACGAGCAGTACTTC. It specifies CASSPLRGLNSYEQYF. This chain joins TRBV28 and TRBJ2-7, with D possibly matching TRBD2 (6 bases). Trimming stripped 5 bases from V and 0 bases from J, with 17 bases between. The CDR3 consists of 16 residues. Germline CDR1 reads MDHEN; CDR2 reads SYDVKM.

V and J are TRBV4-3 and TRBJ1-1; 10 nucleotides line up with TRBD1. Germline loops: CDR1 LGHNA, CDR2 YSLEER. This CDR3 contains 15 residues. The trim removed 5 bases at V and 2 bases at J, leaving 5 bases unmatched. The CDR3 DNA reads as TGCGCCAGCAGCTTCGGACAGGGGGGTAACACTGAAGCTTTCTTT. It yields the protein CASSFGQGGNTEAFF.

In nucleotides, the CDR3 is TGTGCCAGCAGCTTCCCCCGGGACAGGGGTGAGGCTAACTATGGCTACACCTTC. Its translation: CASSFPRDRGEANYGYTF. The V call is TRBV7-6, the J call TRBJ1-2; 10 nucleotides match TRBD1. The CDR3 is 18 residues long. Germline-derived CDR1 and CDR2 are SGHVS and FNYEAQ. Trimming took 3 bases from V and 0 from J; bases not matched to a gene: 10.

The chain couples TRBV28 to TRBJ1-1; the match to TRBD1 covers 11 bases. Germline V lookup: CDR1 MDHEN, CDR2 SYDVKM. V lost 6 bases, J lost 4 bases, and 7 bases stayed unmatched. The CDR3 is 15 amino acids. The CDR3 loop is CASRGDRGLFTEAFF. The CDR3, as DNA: TGTGCCAGCAGGGGGGACAGGGGGTTATTCACTGAAGCTTTCTTT.

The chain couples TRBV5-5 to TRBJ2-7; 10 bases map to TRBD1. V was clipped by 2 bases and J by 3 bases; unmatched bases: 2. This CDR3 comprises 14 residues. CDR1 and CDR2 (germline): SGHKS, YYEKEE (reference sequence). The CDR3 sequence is CASSFRTGGYEQYF. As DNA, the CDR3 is TGTGCCAGCAGCTTCCGGACAGGGGGCTACGAGCAGTACTTC.